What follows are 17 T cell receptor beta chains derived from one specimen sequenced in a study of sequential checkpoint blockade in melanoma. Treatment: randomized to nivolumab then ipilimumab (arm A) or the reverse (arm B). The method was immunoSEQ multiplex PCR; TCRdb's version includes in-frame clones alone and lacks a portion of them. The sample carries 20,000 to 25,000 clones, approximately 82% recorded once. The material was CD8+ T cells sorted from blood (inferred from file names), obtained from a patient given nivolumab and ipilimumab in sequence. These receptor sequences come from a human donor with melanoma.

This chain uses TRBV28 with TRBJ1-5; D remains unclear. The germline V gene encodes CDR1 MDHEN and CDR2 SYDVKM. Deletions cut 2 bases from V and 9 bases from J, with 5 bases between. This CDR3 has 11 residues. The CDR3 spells CASSLGGPQHF. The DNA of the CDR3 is TGTGCCAGCAGTTTAGGCGGGCCCCAGCATTTT.

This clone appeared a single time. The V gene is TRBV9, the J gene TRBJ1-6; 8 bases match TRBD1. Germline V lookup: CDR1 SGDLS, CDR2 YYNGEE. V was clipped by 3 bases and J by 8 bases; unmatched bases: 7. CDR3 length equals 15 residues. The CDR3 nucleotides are TGTGCCAGCAGCGGGGGACAGGCCCGAGATTCACCCCTCCACTTT. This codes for CASSGGQARDSPLHF.

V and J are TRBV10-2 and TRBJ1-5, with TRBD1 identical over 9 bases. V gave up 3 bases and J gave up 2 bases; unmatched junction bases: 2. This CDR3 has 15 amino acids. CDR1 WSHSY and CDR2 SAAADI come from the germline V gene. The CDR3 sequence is CASSERTGGNQPQHF. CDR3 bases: TGCGCCAGCAGTGAACGGACAGGGGGCAATCAGCCCCAGCATTTT.

The CDR3 bases are TGTGCCAGCAGCTTAACACAGGAAGGCACAGATACGCAGTATTTT. It encodes CASSLTQEGTDTQYF. The rearrangement links TRBV7-6 to TRBJ2-3, with a weak D call TRBD1 (5 bases). Trimming took off 2 bases at V and 1 base at J, with 10 bases between the two ends. The CDR3 has 15 residues. CDR1 is SGHVS and CDR2 is FNYEAQ in the germline V gene. Supplemented by reference TRBV7-6 and TRBJ2-3, the full variable domain reads GAGVSQSPRYKVTKRGQDVALRCDPISGHVSLYWYRQALGQGPEFLTYFNYEAQQDKSGLPNDRFSAERPEGSISTLTIQRTEQRDSAMYRCASSLTQEGTDTQYFGPGTRLTVL.

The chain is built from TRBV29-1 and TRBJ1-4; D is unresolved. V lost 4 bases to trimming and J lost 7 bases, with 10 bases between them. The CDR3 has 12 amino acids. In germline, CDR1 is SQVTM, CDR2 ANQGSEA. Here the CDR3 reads CSVAAGSEKLFF. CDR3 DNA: TGCAGCGTTGCGGCAGGTTCTGAAAAACTGTTTTTT.

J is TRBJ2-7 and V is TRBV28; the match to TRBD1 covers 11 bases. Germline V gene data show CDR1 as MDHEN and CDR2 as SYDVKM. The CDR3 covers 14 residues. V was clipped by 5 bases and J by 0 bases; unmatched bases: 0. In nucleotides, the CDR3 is TGTGCCAGCAGTGGGACAGGGGGCTCCTACGAGCAGTACTTC. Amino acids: CASSGTGGSYEQYF.

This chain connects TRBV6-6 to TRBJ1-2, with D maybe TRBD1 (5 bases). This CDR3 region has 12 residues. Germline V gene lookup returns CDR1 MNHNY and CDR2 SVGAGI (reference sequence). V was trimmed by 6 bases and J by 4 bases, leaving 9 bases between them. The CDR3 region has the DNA TGTGCCAGCAGCGGGGGGACCTATGGCTACACCTTC. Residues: CASSGGTYGYTF.

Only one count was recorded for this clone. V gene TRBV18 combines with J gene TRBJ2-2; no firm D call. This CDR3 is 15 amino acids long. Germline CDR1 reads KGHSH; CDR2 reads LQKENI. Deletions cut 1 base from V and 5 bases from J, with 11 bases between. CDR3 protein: CASSPLISRTGELFF. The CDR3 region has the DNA TGTGCCAGCTCACCACTTATTTCGAGGACCGGGGAGCTGTTTTTT.

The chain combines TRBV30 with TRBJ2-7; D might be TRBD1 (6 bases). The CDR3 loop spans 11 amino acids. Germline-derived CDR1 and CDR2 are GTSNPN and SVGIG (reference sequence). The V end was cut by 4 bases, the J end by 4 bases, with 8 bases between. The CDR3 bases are TGTGCCTGGAACAGGGCTTACGAGCAGTACTTC. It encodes CAWNRAYEQYF.

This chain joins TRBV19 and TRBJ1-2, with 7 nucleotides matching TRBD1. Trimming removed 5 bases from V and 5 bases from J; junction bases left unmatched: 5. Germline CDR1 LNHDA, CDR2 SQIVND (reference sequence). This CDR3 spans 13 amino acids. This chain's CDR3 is CASSPGGSYGYTF. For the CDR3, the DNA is TGTGCCAGTAGTCCAGGGGGATCTTATGGCTACACCTTC. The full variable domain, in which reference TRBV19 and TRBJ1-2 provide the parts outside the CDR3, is DGGITQSPKYLFRKEGQNVTLSCEQNLNHDAMYWYRQDPGQGLRLIYYSQIVNDFQKGDIAEGYSVSREKKESFPLTVTSAQKNPTAFYLCASSPGGSYGYTFGSGTRLTVV.

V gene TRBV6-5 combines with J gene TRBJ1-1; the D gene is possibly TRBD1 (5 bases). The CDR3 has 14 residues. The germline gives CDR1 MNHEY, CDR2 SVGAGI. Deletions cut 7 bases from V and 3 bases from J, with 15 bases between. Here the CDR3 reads CASTRGRRDTEAFF. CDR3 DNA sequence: TGTGCCAGCACCCGGGGCAGGAGGGACACTGAAGCTTTCTTT.

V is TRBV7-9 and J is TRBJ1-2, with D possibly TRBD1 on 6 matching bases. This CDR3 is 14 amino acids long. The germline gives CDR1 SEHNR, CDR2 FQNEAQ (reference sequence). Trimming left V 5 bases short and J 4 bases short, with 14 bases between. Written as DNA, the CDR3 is TGTGCCAGCAGCCCACTTGGACAGCTCTATGGCTACACCTTC. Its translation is CASSPLGQLYGYTF.

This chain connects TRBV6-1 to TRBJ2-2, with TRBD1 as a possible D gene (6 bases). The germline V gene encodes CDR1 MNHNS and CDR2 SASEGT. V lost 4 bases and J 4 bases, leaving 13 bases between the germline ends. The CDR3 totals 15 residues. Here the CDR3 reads CASSAGQRGTGELFF. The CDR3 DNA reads TGTGCCAGCAGTGCCGGACAGAGGGGCACCGGGGAGCTGTTTTTT.

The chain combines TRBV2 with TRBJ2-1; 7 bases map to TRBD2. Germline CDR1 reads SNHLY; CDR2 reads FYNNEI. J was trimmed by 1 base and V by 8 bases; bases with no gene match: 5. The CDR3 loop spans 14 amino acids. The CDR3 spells CASLPGLSYNEQFF. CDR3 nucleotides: TGTGCCAGCCTGCCGGGACTATCCTACAATGAGCAGTTCTTC.

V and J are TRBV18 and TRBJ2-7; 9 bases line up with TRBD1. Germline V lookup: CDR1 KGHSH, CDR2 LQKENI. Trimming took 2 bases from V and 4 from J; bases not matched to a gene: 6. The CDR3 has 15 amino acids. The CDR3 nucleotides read TGTGCCAGCTCACCAAACAGGGGGCTTGGATACGAGCAGTACTTC. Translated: CASSPNRGLGYEQYF.

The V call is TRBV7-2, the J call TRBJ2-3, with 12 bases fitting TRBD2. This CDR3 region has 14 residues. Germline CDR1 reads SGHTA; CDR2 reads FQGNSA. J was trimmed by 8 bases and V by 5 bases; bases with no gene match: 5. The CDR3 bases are TGTGCCAGCAGCCCCAGACTAGCGGGAGCTACGCAGTATTTT. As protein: CASSPRLAGATQYF. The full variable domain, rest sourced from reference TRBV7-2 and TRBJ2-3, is GAGVSQSPSNKVTEKGKDVELRCDPISGHTALYWYRQSLGQGLEFLIYFQGNSAPDKSGLPSDRFSAERTGGSVSTLTIQRTQQEDSAVYLCASSPRLAGATQYFGPGTRLTVL.

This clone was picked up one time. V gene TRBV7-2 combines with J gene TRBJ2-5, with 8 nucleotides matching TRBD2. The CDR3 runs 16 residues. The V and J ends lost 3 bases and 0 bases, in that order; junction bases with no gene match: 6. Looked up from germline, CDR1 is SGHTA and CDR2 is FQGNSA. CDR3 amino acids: CASSLGSGTYQETQYF. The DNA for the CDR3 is TGTGCCAGCAGCTTGGGTAGCGGGACGTACCAAGAGACCCAGTACTTC.